The clone carrying this T cell receptor (beta chain) was detected ten times or more. This entry comes from a study of blood T cell repertoires in COVID-19. About the study: Donors in the United States, Italy and Spain gave samples during acute or convalescent COVID-19. PBMCs, B-cell-depleted T cells, or T cells were the source of the cDNA or gDNA that made up the material.

CDR1 SEHNR and CDR2 FQNEAQ come from the germline V gene (reference sequence). The CDR3 contains 14 residues. Trimming stripped 8 bases from V and 6 bases from J, with 20 bases between. In the source study's methods: Reference gene primers were amplified, and this amplification served to estimate nucleated cell counts. Only in-frame clones appear in the TCRdb table, and some are missing; sequencing was by immunoSEQ multiplex PCR. The DNA was the basis for D and trimming; V, J and clone size are from that table. The sample yields about 250,000 clones, around 80% seen once. Sequencing was done on a sample of peripheral blood. V and J are TRBV7-9 and TRBJ2-7, with a possible D match to TRBD2 (7 bases). This receptor was obtained from a woman between 35 and 50 years old with active or convalescent COVID-19. In nucleotides, the CDR3 is TGTGCCAGCTCCTTGGTGGGGGGGCCTGGCGAGCAGTACTTC. It encodes CASSLVGGPGEQYF.